One T cell receptor (beta chain) is described in this entry. This specimen comes from a study of blood T cell repertoires in COVID-19. Study details: T cells, B-cell-depleted T cells, or PBMCs provided the cDNA or gDNA that served as material.

Per the authors' pipeline: Reference gene primer amplification gave nucleated cell count estimates. Profiling relied on immunoSEQ multiplex PCR, and the TCRdb table lists in-frame clones only, not all of them. V, J and clone size derive from that table, while D and trimming were established from the DNA sequence. Of under 200,000 clones listed, about 91% are singletons. CDR3 length: 13 residues. J lost 9 bases, V lost 7 bases, and 11 bases had no gene match. The V gene's germline CDR1 is MNHEY and CDR2 SMNVEV (reference sequence). For recovered donors of Cohort 3, there were two negative PCRs, clearance, or symptom resolution.

The chain employs TRBV27 and TRBJ2-7; 8 bases fit TRBD2. The sequenced material came from PBMCs or T cells enriched from blood (not recorded which). This clonotype was obtained from a woman aged 18-30 years who had recovered from COVID-19. CDR3 nucleotides: TGTGCCAGCACACTTCTTCCTAGCGGGCCGCAGTACTTC. Protein product: CASTLLPSGPQYF.